This T cell receptor beta chain was sequenced for a study of metastatic and nonmetastatic thyroid tumors. Study as a whole: It was across blood and tumor or nodule tissue from malignant and benign thyroid patients that repertoires were compared. Study results and caveats: Benign nodules were reported to have significantly lower TCR beta diversity than malignant thyroid tumors, in blood and tumor.

Every patient was untreated before thyroid surgery. The V and J ends lost 1 base and 8 bases respectively, with 19 bases between them. CDR3 length: 16 amino acids. Germline V CDR1 and CDR2: SGHRS, YFSETQ. Note on this clone: As yet, its antigen is unknown.

Original handling: A papillary thyroid cancer distant-metastasis classifier was built from CDR3 differences across clinicopathological groups. MiXCR reprocessed the PCR reads for TCRdb. The V and J calls, along with clone size, are taken from TCRdb and not from the paper's own processing. The sample has some 40,000 clones, approximately 19% seen once; the top ten hold around 20%. This TCR was sampled from a female donor with papillary thyroid cancer or a benign thyroid nodule (not recorded which). Some clones in this sample may be carry-over from other donors' samples. This chain connects TRBV5-1 to TRBJ2-1; D is unresolved. The sequenced sample was blood. Written as DNA, the CDR3 is TGCGCCAGCAGCTTGTCCTTTACAGTGGGTTCCGATGAGCAGTTCTTC. Translating gives CASSLSFTVGSDEQFF. The entire variable domain, with the rest obtained from reference TRBV5-1 and TRBJ2-1, is as follows: KAGVTQTPRYLIKTRGQQVTLSCSPISGHRSVSWYQQTPGQGLQFLFEYFSETQRNKGNFPGRFSGRQFSNSRSEMNVSTLELGDSALYLCASSLSFTVGSDEQFFGPGTRLTVL.